This T cell receptor (beta chain) is drawn from a study of blood T cell repertoires in COVID-19. Whole-study context: Samples taken during acute and convalescent COVID-19 were collected in the United States, Italy and Spain. T cells, B-cell-depleted T cells, or PBMCs supplied cDNA or gDNA.

Seattle patients were enrolled while actively infected and followed longitudinally. This clone was counted a single time. The CDR3 loop spans 16 amino acids. The germline CDR1 and CDR2 sequences are SGHTA and FQGTGA. J gave up 8 bases and V 6 bases, and 11 bases lay outside the gene matches. Authors' methods: By means of reference gene primer amplification, nucleated cell counts were estimated. Here immunoSEQ multiplex PCR was the method, and the copy in TCRdb shows in-frame clones only, minus some. From that table come the V and J calls and clone size; the DNA was used to work out D and trimming. The table has about 480,000 clones, about nine tenths seen once.

Material for sequencing was peripheral blood. This receptor was identified in a woman in her forties or fifties with COVID-19, enrolled during active disease. The chain is built from TRBV7-3 and TRBJ2-1, with TRBD2 matching over 12 bases. The CDR3, as DNA: TGTGCCAGCAGTCTTCTAGCGGGGGGGAGTACGGATGAGCAGTTCTTC. Translating gives CASSLLAGGSTDEQFF.